These T cell receptor beta chains were read from a single sample in a study of coeliac disease. Profiling relied on immunoSEQ multiplex PCR, and the TCRdb table lists in-frame clones only, not all of them. The sample lists approximately 3,000 clones; over 50% were seen once. Sequences were obtained from intraepithelial lymphocytes from the gut. These receptors originate from a man aged 50-60 years with active celiac disease. CDR3s include the opening cysteine and the closing phenylalanine or tryptophan. The D gene is left open where the match is weak. Clone size appears in some rows only: once, few, many, or a class for an expanded clone.

D: NA; size: few; V: TRBV28; J: TRBJ1-5; CDR3: CASKGGENSNQPQHF; DNA: TGTGCCAGCAAGGGAGGTGAAAATAGCAATCAGCCCCAGCATTTT
D: NA; size: NA; V: TRBV30; J: TRBJ1-6; CDR3: CAWSVHNNSPLHF; DNA: TGTGCCTGGAGTGTACACAATAATTCACCCCTCCACTTT
D: TRBD2; size: NA; V: TRBV11-2; J: TRBJ2-7; CDR3: CASSLVWLRRGDHYEQYF; DNA: TGTGCCAGCAGCTTAGTATGGCTGCGTCGGGGGGATCACTACGAGCAGTACTTC
D: NA; size: medium-sized; V: TRBV7-8; J: TRBJ1-4; CDR3: CASSSPTADEKLFF; DNA: TGTGCCAGCAGTTCCCCCACAGCGGATGAAAAACTGTTTTTT
D: TRBD2; size: NA; V: TRBV11-2; J: TRBJ2-1; CDR3: CASVAGGQEQFF; DNA: TGTGCCAGCGTAGCGGGAGGACAAGAGCAGTTCTTC
D: NA; size: few; V: TRBV21-1; J: TRBJ1-5; CDR3: CASSNRDREGSISNQPQHF; DNA: TGTGCCAGCAGCAACAGGGACAGGGAGGGCTCAATTAGCAATCAGCCCCAGCATTTT
D: NA; size: NA; V: TRBV14; J: TRBJ1-1; CDR3: CASSQESTGVWGTEAFF; DNA: TGTGCCAGCAGCCAAGAGTCTACCGGGGTCTGGGGCACTGAAGCTTTCTTT
D: TRBD2; size: few; V: TRBV5-1; J: TRBJ2-1; CDR3: CASSSVAGGLPEQFF; DNA: TGCGCCAGCAGCTCGGTAGCGGGAGGACTCCCTGAGCAGTTCTTC
D: NA; size: NA; V: TRBV9; J: TRBJ2-2; CDR3: CASSVLRGGELFF; DNA: TGTGCCAGCAGCGTATTGAGGGGGGGGGAGCTGTTTTTT
D: NA; size: NA; V: TRBV11-2; J: TRBJ2-7; CDR3: CASSLGQVYEQYF; DNA: TGTGCCAGCAGCTTAGGTCAGGTCTACGAGCAGTACTTC
D: NA; size: NA; V: TRBV7-8; J: TRBJ1-6; CDR3: CASSLAQDVGSYNSPLHF; DNA: TGTGCCAGCAGCTTAGCGCAGGATGTAGGGAGCTATAATTCACCCCTCCACTTT
D: TRBD1; size: few; V: TRBV11-2; J: TRBJ1-5; CDR3: CASSLDRGRGYSNQPQHF; DNA: TGTGCCAGCAGCTTAGACAGGGGGCGGGGGTATAGCAATCAGCCCCAGCATTTT
D: NA; size: large; V: TRBV4-3; J: TRBJ1-2; CDR3: CASSQDVTGYLYGYTF; DNA: TGCGCCAGCAGCCAAGATGTGACAGGTTACCTCTATGGCTACACCTTC
D: TRBD1; size: NA; V: TRBV5-1; J: TRBJ2-2; CDR3: CASSLVGTAAGELFF; DNA: TGCGCCAGCAGCCTGGTGGGGACAGCAGCCGGGGAGCTGTTTTTT
D: NA; size: few; V: TRBV6-1; J: TRBJ2-1; CDR3: CASRAGINEQFF; DNA: TGTGCCAGCAGGGCCGGGATCAATGAGCAGTTCTTC
D: TRBD1; size: NA; V: TRBV2; J: TRBJ1-5; CDR3: CASSETGYNQPQHF; DNA: TGTGCCAGCAGCGAGACAGGGTACAATCAGCCCCAGCATTTT
D: NA; size: NA; V: TRBV6-1; J: TRBJ1-5; CDR3: CASTLPGNSNQPQHF; DNA: TGTGCCAGCACCTTGCCAGGTAATAGCAATCAGCCCCAGCATTTT
D: NA; size: NA; V: TRBV6-8; J: TRBJ1-2; CDR3: CASSYGPGDYGYTF; DNA: TGTGCCAGCAGTTACGGTCCGGGAGACTATGGCTACACCTTC
D: NA; size: NA; V: TRBV9; J: TRBJ2-5; CDR3: CASSVGTTRGETQYF; DNA: TGTGCCAGCAGCGTAGGGACTACCCGGGGGGAGACCCAGTACTTC
D: NA; size: NA; V: TRBV11-2; J: TRBJ2-1; CDR3: CASSLSGEQFF; DNA: TGTGCCAGCAGCTTGAGCGGTGAGCAGTTCTTC
D: TRBD2; size: NA; V: TRBV9; J: TRBJ2-7; CDR3: CASSGPSGGILYEQYF; DNA: TGTGCCAGCAGCGGTCCCAGCGGGGGGATTCTATACGAGCAGTACTTC
D: NA; size: NA; V: TRBV5-1; J: TRBJ2-3; CDR3: CASLPGSHTDTQYF; DNA: TGCGCCAGCTTACCGGGATCGCACACAGATACGCAGTATTTT
D: TRBD1; size: few; V: TRBV11-3; J: TRBJ1-2; CDR3: CASSVGTGGYGYTF; DNA: TGTGCCAGCAGCGTCGGGACAGGGGGCTATGGCTACACCTTC
D: TRBD2; size: few; V: TRBV7-2; J: TRBJ2-5; CDR3: CASSWLAGGRQGTQYF; DNA: TGTGCCAGCTCCTGGCTAGCGGGAGGGCGCCAGGGGACCCAGTACTTC
D: NA; size: few; V: TRBV10-1; J: TRBJ1-1; CDR3: CASSESGRDTEAFF; DNA: TGCGCCAGCAGTGAGTCGGGCAGGGACACTGAAGCTTTCTTT
D: NA; size: NA; V: TRBV6-5; J: TRBJ1-1; CDR3: CASSTGGNTEAFF; DNA: TGTGCCAGCAGCACCGGAGGGAACACTGAAGCTTTCTTT
D: TRBD1; size: NA; V: TRBV29-1; J: TRBJ1-1; CDR3: CSAGTGRAFF; DNA: TGCAGCGCCGGGACAGGGAGAGCTTTCTTT
D: TRBD2; size: NA; V: TRBV9; J: TRBJ2-1; CDR3: CASSPGGVGNEQFF; DNA: TGTGCCAGCAGCCCTGGGGGGGTAGGGAATGAGCAGTTCTTC
D: TRBD1; size: few; V: TRBV7-9; J: TRBJ2-7; CDR3: CASSHRGSYEQYF; DNA: TGTGCCAGCAGCCACAGGGGGAGCTACGAGCAGTACTTC
D: TRBD1; size: NA; V: TRBV5-6; J: TRBJ1-5; CDR3: CASSPGQGSQPQHF; DNA: TGTGCCAGCAGTCCCGGACAGGGAAGTCAGCCCCAGCATTTT
D: NA; size: once; V: TRBV2; J: TRBJ1-5; CDR3: CASSEVRVNQPQHF; DNA: TGTGCCAGCAGTGAGGTCCGGGTAAATCAGCCCCAGCATTTT
D: NA; size: medium-sized; V: TRBV5-1; J: TRBJ2-5; CDR3: CASSGPLETQYF; DNA: TGCGCCAGCAGCGGCCCTCTGGAGACCCAGTACTTC
D: NA; size: once; V: TRBV25-1; J: TRBJ1-1; CDR3: CASSDRGGTEAFF; DNA: TGTGCCAGCAGTGATAGGGGTGGAACTGAAGCTTTCTTT
D: TRBD2; size: NA; V: TRBV19; J: TRBJ2-1; CDR3: CASRRLAGGYNEQFF; DNA: TGTGCCAGTAGGCGACTAGCGGGGGGGTACAATGAGCAGTTCTTC
D: NA; size: few; V: TRBV7-9; J: TRBJ2-3; CDR3: CASSFAKRVYTDTQYF; DNA: TGTGCCAGCAGCTTCGCCAAGCGGGTCTACACAGATACGCAGTATTTT
D: TRBD2; size: NA; V: TRBV10-1; J: TRBJ2-1; CDR3: CASSESLQREGRYNEQFF; DNA: TGCGCCAGCAGTGAGTCTCTTCAGCGGGAGGGCCGATACAATGAGCAGTTCTTC
D: NA; size: NA; V: TRBV28; J: TRBJ1-2; CDR3: CATFSSDSLYGYTF; DNA: TGTGCCACGTTTTCGTCAGATTCCCTCTATGGCTACACCTTC
D: NA; size: NA; V: TRBV2; J: TRBJ2-3; CDR3: CASRESRTGGTQYF; DNA: TGTGCCAGCAGAGAAAGTCGGACCGGAGGTACGCAGTATTTT
D: NA; size: NA; V: TRBV7-3; J: TRBJ2-5; CDR3: CASSLNARGYQETQYF; DNA: TGTGCCAGCAGCTTAAACGCGCGGGGATACCAAGAGACCCAGTACTTC
D: NA; size: few; V: TRBV7-2; J: TRBJ2-1; CDR3: CASSVVSLYEQFF; DNA: TGTGCCAGCAGCGTCGTCTCTCTGTATGAGCAGTTCTTC
D: NA; size: NA; V: TRBV7-4; J: TRBJ2-1; CDR3: CASSRTGTPYNEQFF; DNA: TGTGCCAGCAGTCGGACCGGGACTCCCTACAATGAGCAGTTCTTC
D: NA; size: NA; V: TRBV28; J: TRBJ1-2; CDR3: CASSLGGRDYGYTF; DNA: TGTGCCAGCAGTTTAGGGGGGAGGGACTATGGCTACACCTTC
D: TRBD1; size: large; V: TRBV29-1; J: TRBJ1-2; CDR3: CSVAGQGVNYGYTF; DNA: TGCAGCGTTGCCGGACAGGGGGTTAACTATGGCTACACCTTC
D: NA; size: few; V: TRBV6-5; J: TRBJ1-2; CDR3: CASLRGYTF; DNA: TGTGCCAGTCTTCGTGGCTACACCTTC
D: NA; size: NA; V: TRBV9; J: TRBJ1-1; CDR3: CASSVVGGTTEAFF; DNA: TGTGCCAGCAGCGTAGTCGGGGGAACCACTGAAGCTTTCTTT
D: TRBD1; size: NA; V: TRBV29-1; J: TRBJ1-4; CDR3: CSVADRGAGNEKLFF; DNA: TGCAGCGTTGCTGACAGGGGGGCGGGTAATGAAAAACTGTTTTTT
D: NA; size: NA; V: TRBV28; J: TRBJ1-2; CDR3: CASSFSRYYGYTF; DNA: TGTGCCAGCAGTTTTTCCCGTTACTATGGCTACACCTTC
D: NA; size: few; V: TRBV19; J: TRBJ2-5; CDR3: CASRRSSGNHQETQYF; DNA: TGTGCCAGTAGACGGAGTTCGGGTAACCACCAAGAGACCCAGTACTTC
D: NA; size: NA; V: TRBV1; J: TRBJ2-6; CDR3: CTSSQARRTSKLPGANVLTF; DNA: TGCACCAGCAGCCAAGCCCGGCGGACATCAAAACTCCCGGGGGCCAACGTCCTGACTTTC
D: TRBD1; size: NA; V: TRBV5-1; J: TRBJ1-2; CDR3: CASSLVYRGDSNYGYTF; DNA: TGCGCCAGCAGCTTGGTTTACAGGGGGGACTCAAACTATGGCTACACCTTC
D: TRBD2; size: few; V: TRBV4-1; J: TRBJ2-5; CDR3: CASSQGTSAETQYF; DNA: TGCGCCAGCAGCCAAGGGACTAGCGCTGAGACCCAGTACTTC
D: TRBD1; size: NA; V: TRBV30; J: TRBJ1-5; CDR3: CAWSGTGVTQPQHF; DNA: TGTGCCTGGAGCGGGACAGGAGTTACCCAGCCCCAGCATTTT
D: TRBD1; size: NA; V: TRBV4-3; J: TRBJ1-1; CDR3: CASSQDTGAEAFF; DNA: TGCGCCAGCAGCCAAGATACAGGGGCGGAAGCTTTCTTT
D: NA; size: NA; V: TRBV7-3; J: TRBJ2-7; CDR3: CASSLTGGATYEQYF; DNA: TGTGCCAGCAGCTTAACAGGGGGGGCCACGTACGAGCAGTACTTC
D: NA; size: NA; V: TRBV5-4; J: TRBJ1-2; CDR3: CASSLAGWTVGYTF; DNA: TGTGCCAGCAGCTTGGCCGGGTGGACAGTTGGCTACACCTTC